Following are 21 T cell receptor beta chains from one sample sequenced in a study of T cells after yellow fever vaccination. Using its own MiXCR run on the 5' RACE reads, TCRdb lists one record per CDR3 protein. This sample has nearly 300,000 distinct CDR3 sequences, with approximately 8% found just once. The sequencing used CD4+ T cells sorted from PBMCs, collected 5 days after the yellow fever booster vaccination. These receptors were obtained from a man aged 18 to 35 who received the YFV17D yellow fever vaccine.

A few counts support this clonotype. The V gene is TRBV7-3, the J gene TRBJ2-3; TRBD2 matches 10 bases. V was clipped by 5 bases and J by 2 bases; unmatched bases: 4. CDR1 is SGHTA and CDR2 is FQGTGA in the germline V gene. This CDR3 has 15 amino acids. This CDR3 is CASSPGLAYTDTQYF. The CDR3 DNA sequence: TGTGCCAGCAGCCCGGGACTAGCGTACACAGATACGCAGTATTTT.

The rearrangement uses TRBV7-2 and TRBJ2-3, with D perhaps TRBD2 (7 bases). Trimming stripped 1 base from V and 10 bases from J, with 24 bases between. The CDR3 runs to 17 residues. CDR1 and CDR2 from the germline V gene are SGHTA and FQGNSA. In DNA form, the CDR3 reads TGTGCCAGCAGCTTAGTGGGGGGGGCCTTGGCTGGGGCTGCGCAGTATTTT. Translation gives CASSLVGGALAGAAQYF.

This clonotype has a count of ten or more. V is TRBV11-2 and J is TRBJ2-1; 11 bases align to TRBD2. J was trimmed by 6 bases and V by 11 bases; bases with no gene match: 6. CDR1 is SGHAT, CDR2 FQNNGV, per germline. This CDR3 is 13 amino acids long. CDR3 region: CAVLAGARNEQFF. Written as DNA, the CDR3 is TGTGCCGTACTAGCGGGGGCTCGCAATGAGCAGTTCTTC.

CDR3 sequence (DNA): TGTGCCAGCAGTGCCCTTCCGGGGGGGCGCGTGGGAAACACCATATATTTT. Protein product: CASSALPGGRVGNTIYF. The J gene is TRBJ1-3, the V gene TRBV2; tentative D call: TRBD1 (6 bases). V gave up 4 bases and J gave up 4 bases, with 20 bases separating them. The CDR3 totals 17 residues. From germline, CDR1 is SNHLY and CDR2 FYNNEI.

This chain uses TRBV24-1 with TRBJ2-6; the D is unclear. Germline values: CDR1 KGHDR, CDR2 SFDVKD. This CDR3 contains 15 residues. Deletions cut 5 bases from V and 1 base from J, with 8 bases between. CDR3 DNA sequence: TGTGCCACCAGTGGGTCTCGGTCTGGGGCCAACGTCCTGACTTTC. Its translation is CATSGSRSGANVLTF.

CDR3 nucleotides: TGTGCCAGCAGCCAAGATCCGACGGGTGGCTACACCTTC. Its protein is CASSQDPTGGYTF. The rearrangement uses TRBV4-2 and TRBJ1-2, with D hard to call. The CDR3 contains 13 residues. Germline V lookup: CDR1 LGHNA, CDR2 YNFKEQ. V lost 0 bases and J lost 7, with 9 bases in between.

The V gene is TRBV18, the J gene TRBJ2-5; D remains ambiguous. The CDR3 has 14 amino acids. CDR1 and CDR2 from the germline V gene are KGHSH and LQKENI. V was pared by 6 bases and J by 2 bases, with 13 bases between. Written as DNA, the CDR3 is TGTGCCAGCTCTCGCGCCGTTATTCAAGAGACCCAGTACTTC. Encoded protein: CASSRAVIQETQYF.

The gene calls are TRBV20-1 and TRBJ1-5, with TRBD1 matching over 8 bases. The V segment lost 5 bases and the J segment 3 bases; nucleotides outside the gene matches: 9. The CDR3 sequence is 15 residues long. Germline loops: CDR1 DFQATT, CDR2 SNEGSKA (reference sequence). This chain's CDR3 is CSAPLRDRYNQPQHF. The CDR3 DNA reads TGCAGTGCTCCGTTACGGGACAGGTACAATCAGCCCCAGCATTTT.

The sample holds a few counts of this clonotype. The gene calls are TRBV11-2 and TRBJ1-1; possible D gene TRBD1, 5 bases. The CDR3 extends over 11 amino acids. Trimming removed 5 bases from V and 7 bases from J, with 8 bases in between. Germline CDR1 and CDR2: SGHAT and FQNNGV. The CDR3 DNA is TGTGCCAGCAGCCGACAGATTGAAGCTTTCTTT. Its protein is CASSRQIEAFF.

In this sample, this clonotype turned up a few times. The rearrangement joins TRBV7-2 to TRBJ2-6, with D unclear. Per germline, CDR1 SGHTA and CDR2 FQGNSA. This CDR3 has 15 amino acids. V lost 1 base and J 2 bases, leaving 6 bases between the germline ends. The CDR3 nucleotides are TGTGCCAGCAGCTTAGAAGCTCCTGGGGCCAACGTCCTGACTTTC. Translated: CASSLEAPGANVLTF.

This clonotype has a handful of counts. The V and J genes are TRBV7-9 and TRBJ1-1; D ambiguous. Trimming shortened V by 8 bases and J by 8 bases, and 9 bases separated the two germline ends. Per the germline V gene, CDR1 is SEHNR and CDR2 is FQNEAQ (reference sequence). The CDR3 runs 10 residues. In nucleotides, the CDR3 is TGTGCCAGCGACGATACGGAAGCTTTCTTT. It codes for CASDDTEAFF.

This clonotype came up a few times. V usage is TRBV2 and J usage is TRBJ1-5; TRBD1 might be the D (6 bases). Germline assignment: CDR1 SNHLY and CDR2 FYNNEI. This CDR3 has 13 amino acids. V lost 3 bases, J lost 5 bases, and 8 bases lay in between. The CDR3 DNA sequence: TGTGCCAGCAGTGAGGGGGCCTATCAGCCCCAGCATTTT. Translated, it gives CASSEGAYQPQHF.

This clonotype was detected a few times. J is TRBJ2-5 and V is TRBV4-3; maybe TRBD2 (6 bases). The germline V gene has CDR1 LGHNA and CDR2 YSLEER. This CDR3 has 15 residues. Between the trimmed V and J ends, which lost 0 bases and 4 bases, there was a span of 12 bases. The CDR3: CASSQDRTGVETQYF. As DNA, the CDR3 is TGCGCCAGCAGCCAAGATCGTACGGGGGTAGAGACCCAGTACTTC.

This clonotype has a single count. This rearrangement joins TRBV7-2 to TRBJ1-2; possibly TRBD1 for D (5 bases). The CDR3 covers 14 residues. Trimming removed 2 bases from V and 8 bases from J, with 15 bases in between. Germline V gene sequence: CDR1 SGHTA, CDR2 FQGNSA. The CDR3 region is CASSLQAGYEGYTF. For the CDR3, the DNA is TGTGCCAGCAGCTTACAGGCAGGGTACGAAGGCTACACCTTC.

In its sample, this clonotype was seen a few times. This chain links TRBV11-2 with TRBJ1-4; 7 bases line up with TRBD1. Germline V gene sequence: CDR1 SGHAT, CDR2 FQNNGV. With 5 bases clipped from V and 8 bases from J, the junction kept 17 bases outside the gene matches. The CDR3 extends over 17 amino acids. The CDR3 protein is CASSPHLEDRAGEKLFF. DNA for the CDR3: TGTGCCAGCAGCCCCCATTTGGAAGACAGGGCCGGAGAAAAACTGTTTTTT. The whole variable domain, filled in from reference TRBV11-2 and TRBJ1-4, reads EAGVAQSPRYKIIEKRQSVAFWCNPISGHATLYWYQQILGQGPKLLIQFQNNGVVDDSQLPKDRFSAERLKGVDSTLKIQPAKLEDSAVYLCASSPHLEDRAGEKLFFGSGTQLSVL.

This clonotype was detected ten times or more. One end of the junction fails to match germline, which may point to a read error. The chain uses TRBV5-1 and TRBJ1-1; weak D call: TRBD1 (5 bases). The CDR3 consists of 13 residues. Germline V gives CDR1 SGHRS, CDR2 YFSETQ. Written as DNA, the CDR3 is TGTGCCAGCAGCTTAGATCGGGGGACTGAAGCTTTCTTT. This codes for CASSLDRGTEAFF. Full variable domain (remainder filled in from reference TRBV5-1 and TRBJ1-1): KAGVTQTPRYLIKTRGQQVTLSCSPISGHRSVSWYQQTPGQGLQFLFEYFSETQRNKGNFPGRFSGRQFSNSRSEMNVSTLELGDSALYLCASSLDRGTEAFFGQGTRLTVV.

J is TRBJ1-2 and V is TRBV5-6; weak D call: TRBD1 (5 bases). The V and J ends lost 1 base and 8 bases respectively, with 18 bases between them. This CDR3 comprises 15 residues. The V gene's germline CDR1 is SGHDT and CDR2 YYEEEE. CDR3 sequence: CASSLFWGVSVGYTF. In DNA, the CDR3 is TGTGCCAGCAGCTTGTTTTGGGGGGTCTCCGTGGGCTACACCTTC.

This clonotype was picked up many times. The chain couples TRBV5-1 to TRBJ1-1; no reliable D call. This CDR3 is 13 amino acids long. From germline, CDR1 is SGHRS and CDR2 YFSETQ. V shed 3 bases and J shed 1 base, with 7 bases lying between them. The CDR3 loop is CASSSRPNTEAFF. In nucleotides, the CDR3 is TGCGCCAGCAGCTCGAGGCCGAACACTGAAGCTTTCTTT.

This clonotype has a count of ten or more. The CDR3 sequence: CASSPGVGKENTIYF. CDR3 nucleotides: TGTGCCAGCAGCCCAGGGGTCGGAAAGGAAAACACCATATATTTT. V usage is TRBV7-8 and J usage is TRBJ1-3; D perhaps matches TRBD1 (6 bases). In germline, CDR1 is SGHVS, CDR2 FQNEAQ. CDR3 length: 15 residues. Trimming took 5 bases from V and 6 from J, leaving 17 bases between them.

This chain connects TRBV10-2 to TRBJ1-2, with 7 nucleotides matching TRBD1. V lost 6 bases and J lost 4; bases outside the gene matches: 5. The CDR3 totals 13 residues. From germline, CDR1 is WSHSY and CDR2 SAAADI. For the CDR3, the DNA is TGCGCCAGCAGGGAAGGACAGGTCTATGGCTACACCTTC. Translating gives CASREGQVYGYTF.

This clonotype has at least ten counts. The chain has TRBV11-2 and TRBJ2-3, with D possibly being TRBD1 (5 bases). The V end was cut by 6 bases, the J end by 2 bases, with 15 bases between. Looked up from germline, CDR1 is SGHAT and CDR2 is FQNNGV. The CDR3 is 15 amino acids. CDR3 amino acids: CASRGLRVHTDTQYF. CDR3 DNA sequence: TGTGCCAGCAGGGGTCTCAGGGTCCACACAGATACGCAGTATTTT.